The clone carrying this TCR beta chain was picked up many times. This sample is part of a study of regulatory T cells in long-lasting Graves disease. Construction of TCR beta libraries relied on iRepertoire HTBI primers and on Arm-PCR targeting CDR3 regions. TCRdb independently ran MiXCR on the multiplex PCR reads; one entry per CDR3 protein. This table has about 530,000 distinct CDR3 sequences, 15% to 20% appearing once. Time point of the sample: newly diagnosed GD, antithyroid drugs for less than 3 months. Isolated PBMC RNA provided the starting material for the TCR library. The same data also went into a second study, on T cells in Graves' hyperthyroidism and ophthalmopathy.

The sequence came from a woman aged 40 to 65 with Graves disease. Material: peripheral blood mononuclear cells (PBMCs), obtained at new diagnosis, from a patient treated with antithyroid drugs.

This CDR3 reads CASSLGLAGAQETQYF. The CDR3 bases are TGTGCCAGCAGCTTAGGATTAGCGGGGGCCCAAGAGACCCAGTACTTC. V is TRBV11-2 and J is TRBJ2-5; 9 positions agree with TRBD2. Germline V gives CDR1 SGHAT, CDR2 FQNNGV. The CDR3 extends over 16 amino acids. V shed 1 base, J shed 1 base, and the junction held 4 bases outside the gene matches.